This T cell receptor beta chain was sequenced during a study of identical twins. Findings and caveats of the study: Models underestimated how often monozygotic twins shared out-of-frame TCR alpha. High-abundance cord blood beta clonotypes had fewer insertions; memory repertoires showed none.

This clonotype came up a few times. The antigen remains undetermined. TCRdb processed the 5' RACE reads anew with MiXCR; each CDR3 protein has one entry. The data hold approximately 620,000 distinct CDR3 sequences, with about 9.4% observed a single time. Donors uniformly comprised healthy Caucasians. V shed 8 bases, J shed 2 bases, and the junction held 15 bases outside the gene matches. The CDR3 totals 18 residues. Germline lookup yields CDR1 MNHEY and CDR2 SMNVEV (reference sequence). The same sample was also used in a study of yellow fever vaccine responses in identical twins. Turning to that study: After vaccination, twins' T cell response reportedly seemed partly convergent, partly personalized.

This clonotype was obtained from a woman aged 18-35 years in good health. The rearrangement joins TRBV27 to TRBJ2-3; 11 positions agree with TRBD2. The sample comprised PBMCs. The CDR3 protein is CASGRLIAGGPPTDTQYF. The DNA of the CDR3 is TGTGCCAGCGGGCGGTTGATAGCGGGAGGGCCCCCCACAGATACGCAGTATTTT.